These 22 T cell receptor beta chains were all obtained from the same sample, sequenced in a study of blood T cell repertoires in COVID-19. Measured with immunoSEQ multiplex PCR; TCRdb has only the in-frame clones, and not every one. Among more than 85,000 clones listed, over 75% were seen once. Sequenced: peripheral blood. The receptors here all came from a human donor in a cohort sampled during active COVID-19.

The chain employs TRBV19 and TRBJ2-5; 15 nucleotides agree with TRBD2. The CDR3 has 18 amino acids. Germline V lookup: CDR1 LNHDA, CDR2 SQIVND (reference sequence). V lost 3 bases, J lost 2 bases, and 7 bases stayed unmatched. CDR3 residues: CASSIRGLAGGVQETQYF. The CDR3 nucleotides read TGTGCCAGTAGTATTAGGGGACTAGCGGGAGGAGTACAAGAGACCCAGTACTTC.

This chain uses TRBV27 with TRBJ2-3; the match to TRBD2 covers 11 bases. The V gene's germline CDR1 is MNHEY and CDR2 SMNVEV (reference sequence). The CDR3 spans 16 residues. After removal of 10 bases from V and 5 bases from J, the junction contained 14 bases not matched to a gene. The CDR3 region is CATGRINSGRVDTQYF. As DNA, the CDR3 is TGTGCCACCGGTAGAATTAATAGCGGGAGGGTAGATACGCAGTATTTT.

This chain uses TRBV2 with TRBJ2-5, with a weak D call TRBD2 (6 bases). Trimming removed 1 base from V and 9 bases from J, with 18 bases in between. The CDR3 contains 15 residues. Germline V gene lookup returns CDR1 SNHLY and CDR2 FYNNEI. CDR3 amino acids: CASSEGRGARSAQYF. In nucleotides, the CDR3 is TGTGCCAGCAGTGAAGGGCGGGGTGCCCGCTCGGCCCAGTACTTC.

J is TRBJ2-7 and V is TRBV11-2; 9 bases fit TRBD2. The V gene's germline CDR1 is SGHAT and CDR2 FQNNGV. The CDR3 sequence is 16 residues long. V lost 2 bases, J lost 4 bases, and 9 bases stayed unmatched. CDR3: CASSLTRSSGGYEQYF. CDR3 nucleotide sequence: TGTGCCAGCAGCTTAACGCGGTCCAGCGGGGGGTACGAGCAGTACTTC.

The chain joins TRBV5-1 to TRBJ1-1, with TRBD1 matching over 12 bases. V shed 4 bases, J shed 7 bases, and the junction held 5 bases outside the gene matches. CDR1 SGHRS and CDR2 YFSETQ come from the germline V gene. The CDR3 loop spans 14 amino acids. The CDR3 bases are TGCGCCAGCAGCGCGGGGACAGGGGGCGGTGAAGCTTTCTTT. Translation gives CASSAGTGGGEAFF.

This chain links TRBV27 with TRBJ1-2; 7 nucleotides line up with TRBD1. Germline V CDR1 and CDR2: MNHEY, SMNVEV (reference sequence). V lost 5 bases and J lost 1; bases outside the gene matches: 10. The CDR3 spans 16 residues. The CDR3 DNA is TGTGCCAGCAGTCGGTCAGGGGGTCCAGATAACTATGGCTACACCTTC. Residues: CASSRSGGPDNYGYTF.

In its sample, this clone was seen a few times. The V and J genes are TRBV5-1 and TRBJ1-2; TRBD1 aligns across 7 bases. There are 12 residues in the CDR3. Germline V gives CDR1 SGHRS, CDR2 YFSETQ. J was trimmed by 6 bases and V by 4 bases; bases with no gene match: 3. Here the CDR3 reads CASSLTGNGYTF. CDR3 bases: TGCGCCAGCAGCCTGACAGGGAATGGCTACACCTTC.

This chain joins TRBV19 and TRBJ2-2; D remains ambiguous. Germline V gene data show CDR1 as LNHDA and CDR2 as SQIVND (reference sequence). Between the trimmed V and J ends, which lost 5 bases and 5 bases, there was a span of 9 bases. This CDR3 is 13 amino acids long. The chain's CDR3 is CASSSHGTGELFF. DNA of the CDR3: TGTGCCAGTAGTTCCCACGGGACCGGGGAGCTGTTTTTT.

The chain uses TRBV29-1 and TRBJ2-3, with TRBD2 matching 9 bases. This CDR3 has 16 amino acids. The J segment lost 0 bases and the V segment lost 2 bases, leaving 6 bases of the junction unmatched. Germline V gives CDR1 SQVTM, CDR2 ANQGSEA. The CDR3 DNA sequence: TGCAGCGTTGAAAAGCGGGAGGCCCCTAGCACAGATACGCAGTATTTT. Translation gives CSVEKREAPSTDTQYF.

Here the CDR3 DNA reads TGTGCCAGCAGCCGCGGCGAGACCCAGTACTTC. It is translated as CASSRGETQYF. This chain links TRBV2 with TRBJ2-5; D unclear. Trimming stripped 6 bases from V and 5 bases from J, with 7 bases between. Germline loops: CDR1 SNHLY, CDR2 FYNNEI. The CDR3 runs 11 residues.

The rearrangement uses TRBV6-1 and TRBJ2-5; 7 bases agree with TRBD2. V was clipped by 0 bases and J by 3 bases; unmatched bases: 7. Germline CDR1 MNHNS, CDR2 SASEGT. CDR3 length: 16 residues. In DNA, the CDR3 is TGTGCCAGCAGTGAAGCTTTAGGGCTAGCGGAAGAGACCCAGTACTTC. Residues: CASSEALGLAEETQYF.

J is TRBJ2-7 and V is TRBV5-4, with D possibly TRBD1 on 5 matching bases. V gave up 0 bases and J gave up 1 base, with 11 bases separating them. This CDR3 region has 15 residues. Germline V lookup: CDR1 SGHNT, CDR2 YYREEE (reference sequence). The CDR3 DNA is TGTGCCAGCAGCTTGGGTAGGGGTCGGTCCTACGAGCAGTACTTC. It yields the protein CASSLGRGRSYEQYF.

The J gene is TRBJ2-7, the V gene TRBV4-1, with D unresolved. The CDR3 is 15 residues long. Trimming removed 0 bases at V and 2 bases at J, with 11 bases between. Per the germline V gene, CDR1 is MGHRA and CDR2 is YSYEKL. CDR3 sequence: CASSQDPTATYEQYF. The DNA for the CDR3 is TGCGCCAGCAGCCAAGATCCCACAGCTACCTACGAGCAGTACTTC.

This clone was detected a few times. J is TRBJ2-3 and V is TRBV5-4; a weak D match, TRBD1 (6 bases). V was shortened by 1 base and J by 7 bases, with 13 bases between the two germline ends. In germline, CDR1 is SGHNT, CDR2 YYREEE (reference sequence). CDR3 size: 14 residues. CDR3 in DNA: TGTGCCAGCAGCTTGACAGGGTCGCAATATACGCAGTATTTT. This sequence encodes CASSLTGSQYTQYF.

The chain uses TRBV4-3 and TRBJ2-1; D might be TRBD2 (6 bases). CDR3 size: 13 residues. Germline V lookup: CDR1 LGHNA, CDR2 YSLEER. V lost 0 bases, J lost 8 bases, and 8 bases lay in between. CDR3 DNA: TGCGCCAGCAGCCAAGATCGGAGGGATGAGCAGTTCTTC. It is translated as CASSQDRRDEQFF.

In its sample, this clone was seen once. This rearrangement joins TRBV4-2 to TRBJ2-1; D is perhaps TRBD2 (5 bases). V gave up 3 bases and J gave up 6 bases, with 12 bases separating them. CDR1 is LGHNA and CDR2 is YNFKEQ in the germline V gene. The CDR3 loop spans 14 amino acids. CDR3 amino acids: CASSHPLEGNEQFF. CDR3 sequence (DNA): TGTGCCAGCAGCCATCCTCTAGAGGGCAATGAGCAGTTCTTC.

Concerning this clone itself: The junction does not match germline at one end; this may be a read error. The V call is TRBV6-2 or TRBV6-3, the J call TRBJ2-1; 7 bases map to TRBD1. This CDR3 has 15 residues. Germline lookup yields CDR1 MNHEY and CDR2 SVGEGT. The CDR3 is CASRYSGTAYNEQFF. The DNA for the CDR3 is TGTGCCAGCAGATACTCCGGGACAGCCTACAATGAGCAGTTCTTC.

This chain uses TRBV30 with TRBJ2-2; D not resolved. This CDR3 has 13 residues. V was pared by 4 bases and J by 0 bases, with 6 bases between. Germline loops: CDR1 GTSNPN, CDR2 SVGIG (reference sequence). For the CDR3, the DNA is TGTGCCTGGACAGAAGCGAACACCGGGGAGCTGTTTTTT. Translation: CAWTEANTGELFF.

CDR3: CSAYLSGIRGANEKLFF. The CDR3 DNA reads as TGCAGCGCTTACCTTTCCGGGATCAGGGGAGCTAATGAAAAACTGTTTTTT. V usage is TRBV29-1 and J usage is TRBJ1-4, with D perhaps matching TRBD1 (6 bases). The CDR3 is 17 residues long. CDR1 and CDR2 (germline): SQVTM, ANQGSEA. The V end was cut by 7 bases, the J end by 3 bases, with 24 bases between.

CDR3 DNA: TGTGCCAGCTGCCAAGCGGGGATTAGCACAGATACGCAGTATTTT. Translation: CASCQAGISTDTQYF. This chain uses TRBV7-3 with TRBJ2-3, with 7 bases aligning to TRBD2. This CDR3 is built from 15 residues. Looked up from germline, CDR1 is SGHTA and CDR2 is FQGTGA. Trimming removed 8 bases from V and 0 bases from J; junction bases left unmatched: 8.

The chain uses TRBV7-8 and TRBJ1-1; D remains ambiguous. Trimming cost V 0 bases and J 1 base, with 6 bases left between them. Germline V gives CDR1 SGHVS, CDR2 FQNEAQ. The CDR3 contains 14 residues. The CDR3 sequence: CASSLAPGNTEAFF. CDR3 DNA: TGTGCCAGCAGCTTAGCGCCCGGGAACACTGAAGCTTTCTTT.

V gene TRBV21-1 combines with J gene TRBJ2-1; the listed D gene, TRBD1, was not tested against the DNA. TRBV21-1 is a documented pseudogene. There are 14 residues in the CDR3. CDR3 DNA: TGTGCCAGCTTGTCACAGGGGGACGGTAATGAGCAGTTCTTC. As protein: CASLSQGDGNEQFF.